The entry below gives a single T cell receptor beta chain sequence along with its context. Its binding antigen is unknown. Base qualities are missing; no much larger clone stands one base away. The donors were healthy, HIV-negative adults who had no recently reported acute infections or vaccinations. Every donor was a Caucasian adult residing in Nashville, Tennessee, USA. CD4+ T cells were enriched by magnetic negative selection, after which naive cells were positively selected on CD45RA and the negative fraction was taken as the memory subset. Blood was obtained by leukapheresis, after which PBMCs were separated by Ficoll-Histopaque density gradient centrifugation and cryopreserved in liquid nitrogen vapor phase. Analytical flow cytometry was used to check the purity and quantity of every magnetically sorted T cell population. Genomic DNA was isolated from each sorted fraction and quantified by UV absorbance on a Nanodrop 2000c.

These data belong to a study of shared clonotypes between healthy human individuals (dated by TCRdb to the early 2020s). For the wider study: The cohort included a few men and a couple of women between 18 and 49 years of age. Per donor, three plates each were used for CD4 naive and CD4 memory, two for CD8 naive, and one for CD8 memory. To estimate repertoire size and how much clonotype sharing occurs between individuals, the study deeply sequenced the blood TCR repertoires of five healthy adults. Different laboratories and diverse techniques were used to prepare libraries and sequence TCR repertoires, to increase sequencing depth and limit assay-specific biases. Leukapheresis yielded between about 0.94 and 9.5 billion PBMCs per donor. Study-level results and caveats: Because the study included only a small number of donors, the genetic and exposure-history diversity represented was limited. Estimated clonotype richness was generally larger for naive than for memory subsets. Clonotypes shared by all four sorted-subset donors showed higher generation probabilities than non-shared clonotypes. Pairwise subsampling led to the expectation that sequencing depth would affect the degree of clonotype sharing among donors. Only blood was sampled, and tissue TCR repertoires likely differ from those in blood. Even with the large sequencing depth, rarefaction of the sorted-subset datasets indicated that sequencing was incomplete. About 5% of naive CD4, roughly 3.5% of naive CD8, about 2.1% of memory CD4, and approximately 0.39% of memory CD8 clonotypes were shared across four donors.

CDR1 and CDR2 were assigned from the germline V gene as KGHSH and LQKENI. The CDR3 spans 16 residues, from the cysteine through the phenylalanine. The CDR3 DNA has 48 bases and is translated from base 1. V drops 2 bases and J drops 5 bases, leaving 18 bases in between. Using the deep immunoSEQ assay, multiplex PCR amplified TCR CDR3 regions from genomic DNA. For each cell subset, the extracted genomic DNA was distributed evenly across all wells of several immunoSEQ 96-well plates, and each plate served as one replicate. For sorted subsets, each replicate PCR was loaded with roughly 190 ng genomic DNA, equivalent to 30,000 to 35,000 T cell genomes. The purified libraries were quantified using a Qubit 3.0 fluorometer, sized with a Bioanalyzer 2100, and then quantified again using the KAPA Library Quantification kit. A separate single-read 150-cycle Illumina NextSeq 550 flow cell was used to sequence each immunoSEQ 96-well plate. For the original study's pipeline: The immunoSEQ output contained only junctional sequences without quality scores, so filtering could not match that applied to full-length reads. To assign V/J genes and CDR3, sequences were annotated using PyIR, a Python wrapper for IgBLAST v1.9, with IMGT germline references. Reads were filtered out if the reads had weak V/J assignments (E-value above 1e-6), no CDR3, stop codons, out-of-frame junctions, or ambiguous translated residues. V3J clonotypes were defined as sequences sharing an identical inferred V gene, J gene, and CDR3 amino acid sequence. To compute the percentage overlap between repertoires, the number of shared unique clonotypes was divided by the size of the smaller repertoire. Richness of each repertoire was evaluated using RTK rarefaction, the Chao1 estimator, and Recon v2.1 estimates of unobserved clonotypes. OLGA was used to compute generation probabilities for all TCRbeta clonotypes that the gDNA method yielded from a handful of donors. In TCRdb, the immuneACCESS table is reduced to in-frame sequences with V and J assigned. These tables do not hold every clone; where another copy was compared, an unresolved V gene accounts for under half, and the others remain unexplained. V, J and clone size derive from that table, while D and trimming were established from the DNA sequence. This sample holds over a million clones; approximately 97% were observed only once. The ten most abundant clones make up about 1% of the sample.

This TCR came from a man aged 25-40 years in good health. The chain couples TRBV18 to TRBJ2-5, and perhaps TRBD2 as D gene, on 6 matching bases. The sample consisted of naive CD4+ T cells sorted from blood. Interpreted using the paper, the cell subset or site label stands for: CD45RA+ positively selected. The CDR3: CASSPRLTGAGETQYF. The bases read TGTGCCAGCTCACCAAGGTTGACGGGAGCCGGGGAGACCCAGTACTTC.